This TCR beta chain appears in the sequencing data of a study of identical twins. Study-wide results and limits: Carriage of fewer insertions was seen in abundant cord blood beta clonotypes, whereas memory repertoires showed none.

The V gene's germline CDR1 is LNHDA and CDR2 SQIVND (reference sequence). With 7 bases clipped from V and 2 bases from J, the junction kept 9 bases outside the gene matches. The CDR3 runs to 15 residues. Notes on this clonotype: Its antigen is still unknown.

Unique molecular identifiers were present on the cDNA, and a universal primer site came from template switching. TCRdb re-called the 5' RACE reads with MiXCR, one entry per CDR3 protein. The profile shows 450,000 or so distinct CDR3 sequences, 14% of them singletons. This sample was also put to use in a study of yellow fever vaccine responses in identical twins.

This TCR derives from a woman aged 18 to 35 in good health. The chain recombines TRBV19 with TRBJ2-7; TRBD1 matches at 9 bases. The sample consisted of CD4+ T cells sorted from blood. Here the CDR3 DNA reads TGTGCCAGTAAAAGAACCGGGACAGGGACCTACGAGCAGTACTTC. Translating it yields CASKRTGTGTYEQYF.